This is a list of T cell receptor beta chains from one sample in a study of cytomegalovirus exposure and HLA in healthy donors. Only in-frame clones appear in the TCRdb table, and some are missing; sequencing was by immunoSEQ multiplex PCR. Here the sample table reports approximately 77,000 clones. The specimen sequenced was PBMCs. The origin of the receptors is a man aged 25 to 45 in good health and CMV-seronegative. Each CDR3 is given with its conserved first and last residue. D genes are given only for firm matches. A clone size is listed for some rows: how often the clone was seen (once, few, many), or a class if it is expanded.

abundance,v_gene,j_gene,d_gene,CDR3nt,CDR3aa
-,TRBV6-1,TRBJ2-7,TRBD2,TGTGCCAGCAGTGGCTCGGGGGGGTCCCACGAGCAGTACTTC,CASSGSGGSHEQYF
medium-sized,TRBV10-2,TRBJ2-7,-,TGCGCCAGTCTAGGAGGACTCGAGCAGTACTTC,CASLGGLEQYF
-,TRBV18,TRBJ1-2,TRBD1,TGTGCCAGCTCATCGCGCCGGGACAGGCGAGATATTAACTATGGCTACACCTTC,CASSSRRDRRDINYGYTF
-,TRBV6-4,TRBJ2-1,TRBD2,TGTGCCAGCAGTGTTGAGGCGGGAGCAGCAAATGAGCAGTTCTTC,CASSVEAGAANEQFF
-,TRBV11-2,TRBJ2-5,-,TGTGCCAGCAGCTTAGGGGAGCGGCAAGAGACCCAGTACTTC,CASSLGERQETQYF
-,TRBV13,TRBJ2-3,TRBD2,TGTGCCAGCAGCCCCCAGCGGGGGGGAGTCGATACGCAGTATTTT,CASSPQRGGVDTQYF
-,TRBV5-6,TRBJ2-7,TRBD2,TGTGCCAGCAGCCCGGGACTAGCGTTTTCCTACGAGCAGTACTTC,CASSPGLAFSYEQYF
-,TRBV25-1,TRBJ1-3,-,TGTGCCAGCAGTGAAGTAATAAACACCATATATTTT,CASSEVINTIYF
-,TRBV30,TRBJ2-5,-,TGTGCCTGGAGTGGAGGGATTGGGGAGACCCAGTACTTC,CAWSGGIGETQYF
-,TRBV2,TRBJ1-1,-,TGTGCCAGCAGTAGAACGGGGGTGAACACTGAAGCTTTCTTT,CASSRTGVNTEAFF
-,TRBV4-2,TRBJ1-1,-,TGTGCCAGCAGCCAGAACAGGGTCAGTGAAGCTTTCTTT,CASSQNRVSEAFF
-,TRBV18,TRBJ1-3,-,TGTGCCAGCTCATCATCGATAGAATACTCTGGAAACACCATATATTTT,CASSSSIEYSGNTIYF
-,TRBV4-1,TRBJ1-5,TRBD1,TGCGCCAGCAGCTCCGGCCCGGGACAGAGTTTCCAGCCCCAGCATTTT,CASSSGPGQSFQPQHF
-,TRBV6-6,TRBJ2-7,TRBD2,TGTGCCAGCAGCCTGGTTAGCGGGAGGCTCGGCGAGCAGTACTTC,CASSLVSGRLGEQYF
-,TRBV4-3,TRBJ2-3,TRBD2,TGCGCCAGCAGCCAAGTTCCCCCGGCTAGCGGGAGCACAGATACGCAGTATTTT,CASSQVPPASGSTDTQYF
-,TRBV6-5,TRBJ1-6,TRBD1,TGTGCCAGCAGTTACGTACAGGGGGGAAACTCACCCCTCCACTTT,CASSYVQGGNSPLHF
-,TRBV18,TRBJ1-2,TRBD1,TGTGCCAGCTCACCGTCGGCCGGGACAGGTTATGGCTACACCTTC,CASSPSAGTGYGYTF
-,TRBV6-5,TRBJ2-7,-,TGTGCCAGCAGTTATTTGGGCAGGGTTTCCAACGAGCAGTACTTC,CASSYLGRVSNEQYF
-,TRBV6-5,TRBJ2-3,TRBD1,TGTGCCAGCAGTTACGGACAGGGGTTTAGCACAGATACGCAGTATTTT,CASSYGQGFSTDTQYF
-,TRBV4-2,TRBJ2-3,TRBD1,TGTGCCAGCAGCCAAGATTTCTATGGGGACAGATACACAGATACGCAGTATTTT,CASSQDFYGDRYTDTQYF
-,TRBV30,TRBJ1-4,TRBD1,TGTGCCTGGTCTTGGACAGGGGGGACTAATGAAAAACTGTTTTTT,CAWSWTGGTNEKLFF
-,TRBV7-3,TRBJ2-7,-,TGTGCCAGCAGCTTAATCCCCTATTCAACCTACGAGCAGTACTTC,CASSLIPYSTYEQYF
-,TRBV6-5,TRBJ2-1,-,TGTGCCAGCAGTTACTCGGCGGGAAGCTACAATGAGCAGTTCTTC,CASSYSAGSYNEQFF
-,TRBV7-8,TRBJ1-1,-,TGTGCCAGCAGCTTAGCGAGGGCACACCGAGGAGGTACTGAAGCTTTCTTT,CASSLARAHRGGTEAFF